A selection of T cell receptor beta chains follows, all from one sample in a study of Graves' ophthalmopathy and Graves' hyperthyroidism. TCRdb passed the multiplex PCR reads through MiXCR, listing each CDR3 protein once. The data show some 380,000 distinct CDR3 sequences, roughly 15% seen once. Sequencing input: peripheral blood. The receptor set was obtained from a woman younger than 30 with stable Graves' hyperthyroidism. CDR3s include the opening cysteine and the closing phenylalanine or tryptophan. Clone sizes are given selectively: once, few, many, or a class where the clone is expanded.

TRBJ2-5	TRBV12-3/TRBV12-4	many	CASSLGVQETQYF
TRBJ2-2	TRBV9	many	CASTPGMTTTGELFF
TRBJ1-2	TRBV5-1	few	CASSPVEIYGYTF
TRBJ1-6	TRBV27	many	CASSLQGGWDSPLHF
TRBJ1-5	TRBV7-6	many	CASSLDSRPDTAQHF
TRBJ1-1	TRBV7-2	NA	CASSIGPVDTEAFF
TRBJ2-6	TRBV6-2/TRBV6-3	many	CASSSSPVSGANVLTF
TRBJ1-1	TRBV7-3	NA	CASSLPPGRAFF
TRBJ2-7	TRBV29-1	many	CSVADRAGGEQYF
TRBJ1-6	TRBV6-1	NA	CASSEANKGSHLHF
TRBJ1-2	TRBV19	NA	CAIKTGVDSNYGYTF
TRBJ1-3	TRBV4-1	few	CASSQDELSSSGNTIYF
TRBJ2-7	TRBV29-1	NA	CSVGRQGVHEQYF
TRBJ1-2	TRBV29-1	many	CSVPGRDRNQGYTF
TRBJ1-3	TRBV6-5	many	CASSIGQGKANTIYF
TRBJ1-2	TRBV19	many	CASMGDRGSYGYTF
TRBJ2-5	TRBV6-5	many	CASSWGTGGYQETQYF
TRBJ2-4	TRBV6-2/TRBV6-3	many	CASSYRGYPQYF
TRBJ1-5	TRBV24-1	many	CATSDNISNQPQHF
TRBJ1-5	TRBV6-2/TRBV6-3	many	CASSYAKYSGALRQPQHF
TRBJ1-1	TRBV5-1	many	CASSVDGRTEAFF
TRBJ1-2	TRBV20-1	few	CSARVPKLRGYTF
TRBJ1-1	TRBV5-1	NA	CASSLGFGQAGTEAFF
TRBJ2-5	TRBV3-1	many	CASSQGPSVGETQYF
TRBJ2-6	TRBV7-2	many	CASSFYRSGANVLTF
TRBJ1-2	TRBV29-1	many	CSVEGRDGYTF
TRBJ1-3	TRBV11-2	NA	CASSLKEASSGNTIYF
TRBJ1-5	TRBV4-1	many	CASSQEIGRLLGNQPQHF
TRBJ1-5	TRBV11-1	many	CASSLAVAFGTGGLGQPQHF
TRBJ2-5	TRBV27	NA	CASSLVVQGDRETQYF
TRBJ1-5	TRBV28	NA	CASSLGAPPRPQHF
TRBJ1-2	TRBV20-1	many	CSARDGGYGYTF
TRBJ1-5	TRBV12-3/TRBV12-4	many	CASRGTGDQPQHF
TRBJ2-5	TRBV5-1	NA	CASSLEAGTIQETQYF
TRBJ2-7	TRBV4-1	few	CASSQGPGQTTTERQYF
TRBJ1-1	TRBV7-9	many	CASSFPLRMNTEAFF
TRBJ1-2	TRBV29-1	many	CSVERQVYGYTF
TRBJ1-5	TRBV12-3/TRBV12-4	NA	CASSLGGQYNQPQHF
TRBJ1-2	TRBV7-8	many	CASSPLLTGQNYGYTF
TRBJ1-2	TRBV5-1	many	CASSNRPMDGIYGYTF
TRBJ2-2	TRBV6-5	many	CASSYTVDTGELFF
TRBJ1-1	TRBV27	many	CASIGTAGSATEAFF
TRBJ1-1	TRBV5-1	many	CASSLDGVTEAFF
TRBJ2-5	TRBV6-2/TRBV6-3	many	CASSSAVSGGHQETQYF
TRBJ2-2	TRBV11-1	few	CASSLIRGTGSNTGELFF
TRBJ2-7	TRBV11-2	many	CASTEDRGYEQYF
TRBJ1-2	TRBV19	many	CASSIEEDGVYGYTF
TRBJ1-1	TRBV2	few	CASSAVGVGTEAFF
TRBJ1-5	TRBV27	many	CASSLFRSINQPQHF